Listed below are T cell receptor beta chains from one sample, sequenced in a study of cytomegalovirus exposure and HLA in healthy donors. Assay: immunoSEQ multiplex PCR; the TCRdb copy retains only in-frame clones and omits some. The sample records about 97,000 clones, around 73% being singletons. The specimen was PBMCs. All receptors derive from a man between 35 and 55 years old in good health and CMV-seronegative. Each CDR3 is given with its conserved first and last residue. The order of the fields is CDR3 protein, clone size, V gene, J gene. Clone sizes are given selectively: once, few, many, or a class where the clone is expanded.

CDR3 protein: CASSLGLAGPYNEQFF
clone size: .
V gene: TRBV5-6
J gene: TRBJ2-1

CDR3 protein: CASSPGFHYGYTF
clone size: few
V gene: TRBV5-6
J gene: TRBJ1-2

CDR3 protein: CAISGLAGSSYNEQFF
clone size: .
V gene: TRBV10-3
J gene: TRBJ2-1

CDR3 protein: CASSDGRELVGYGYTF
clone size: few
V gene: TRBV25-1
J gene: TRBJ1-2

CDR3 protein: CASSYGAGGYEQYF
clone size: .
V gene: TRBV6-5
J gene: TRBJ2-7

CDR3 protein: CATYHPSGGAETQYF
clone size: .
V gene: TRBV19
J gene: TRBJ2-5

CDR3 protein: CASSRLAEGGYQETQYF
clone size: few
V gene: TRBV4-2
J gene: TRBJ2-5

CDR3 protein: CASSVQGRTDTQYF
clone size: .
V gene: TRBV7-9
J gene: TRBJ2-3

CDR3 protein: CASSASPASGEDTQYF
clone size: .
V gene: TRBV9
J gene: TRBJ2-3

CDR3 protein: CASSQPSGMTGNTIYF
clone size: .
V gene: TRBV4-2
J gene: TRBJ1-3